The next 8 T cell receptor beta chains were all read from a single sample in a study of blood T cell repertoires in COVID-19 (TCRdb year 2020). The library was obtained by the immunoSEQ multiplex PCR assay. Imported from immuneACCESS, the table was reduced by TCRdb to in-frame sequences with V and J called. These copies leave out some clones; in studies compared against another copy, an unresolved V gene accounts for under half, and the cause of the remainder is not known. Here the sample has around 500,000 clones; less than 90% occur a single time. Around 7.9% of the sample is taken by the ten largest. What was sequenced was PBMCs or T cells enriched from blood (not recorded which). The receptors were sampled from a woman aged 60-75 years who had recovered from COVID-19.

The chain is built from TRBV5-4 and TRBJ1-2; 9 bases match TRBD1. This CDR3 comprises 14 residues. Germline V gene sequence: CDR1 SGHNT, CDR2 YYREEE (reference sequence). Trimming removed 10 bases from V and 0 bases from J; junction bases left unmatched: 7. The CDR3 coding sequence is TGTGCCGCGGGGGGACAGGGAACTAACTATGGCTACACCTTC. Amino acids: CAAGGQGTNYGYTF.

The rearrangement joins TRBV27 to TRBJ2-7; maybe TRBD1 (5 bases). The CDR3 sequence is 16 residues long. Trimming removed 0 bases from V and 0 bases from J, with 12 bases in between. CDR1 and CDR2 (germline): MNHEY, SMNVEV (reference sequence). CDR3 coding DNA: TGTGCCAGCAGTTTATCCCAGGGTTTGAGCTCCTACGAGCAGTACTTC. It is translated as CASSLSQGLSSYEQYF.

This chain uses TRBV4-1 with TRBJ2-5; TRBD2 agrees at 9 bases. There are 18 residues in the CDR3. CDR1 and CDR2 (germline): MGHRA, YSYEKL. Losses at the gene ends were 0 bases for V and 6 bases for J; bases not matched to a gene: 14. The chain's CDR3 is CASSQEGAGGLGRQTQYF. The CDR3 DNA follows: TGCGCCAGCAGCCAAGAGGGAGCGGGGGGCCTTGGTCGACAGACCCAGTACTTC.

The V gene is TRBV27, the J gene TRBJ1-4; 8 bases map to TRBD1. CDR1 MNHEY and CDR2 SMNVEV come from the germline V gene (reference sequence). The V gene end was trimmed by 8 bases and the J gene end by 3 bases; junction bases not matched to a gene: 11. This CDR3 spans 16 amino acids. Here the CDR3 reads CASGAGGGRANEKLFF. CDR3 sequence (DNA): TGTGCCAGCGGGGCAGGGGGCGGGCGGGCTAATGAAAAACTGTTTTTT.

This chain links TRBV9 with TRBJ1-1; TRBD1 agrees at 10 bases. CDR1 is SGDLS and CDR2 is YYNGEE in the germline V gene. The junction had 8 bases not matched to a gene; V was cut back by 4 bases and J by 5 bases. This CDR3 region has 15 residues. The CDR3 bases are TGTGCCAGCAGCAACCGGGACAGGGGTGGAACTGAAGCTTTCTTT. It is translated as CASSNRDRGGTEAFF.

V is TRBV12-5 and J is TRBJ1-1; D call uncertain. This CDR3 comprises 13 residues. Germline V gene lookup returns CDR1 LGHNT and CDR2 FRNRAP. V was clipped by 0 bases and J by 10 bases, with 12 bases between them. Written as DNA, the CDR3 is TGTGCTAGTGGTTTGGTTACGGGAACCGGAGCTTTCTTT. Protein: CASGLVTGTGAFF.

The V and J genes are TRBV29-1 and TRBJ1-6; 9 bases map to TRBD1. The CDR3 loop spans 11 amino acids. CDR1 is SQVTM and CDR2 is ANQGSEA in the germline V gene. Unmatched junction bases numbered 5, after V lost 6 bases and J lost 14 bases. CDR3 bases: TGCAGCGTGTACAGGGGGCAAACCCTCCACTTT. Translation gives CSVYRGQTLHF.

The chain links TRBV5-4 to TRBJ1-1; weak D call: TRBD1 (6 bases). There are 13 residues in the CDR3. V was cut by 2 bases and J by 8 bases, with 13 bases left in between. Germline V gene data show CDR1 as SGHNT and CDR2 as YYREEE (reference sequence). Written as DNA, the CDR3 is TGTGCCAGCAGCTTCGGCATACAGGGAGAAGCTTTCTTT. This gives the protein CASSFGIQGEAFF.